This entry lists 24 T cell receptor beta chains sequenced from one sample in a study of shared clonotypes between healthy human individuals. Clones were sequenced by immunoSEQ multiplex PCR, and TCRdb holds only the in-frame ones, with some missing. The sample contains about 680,000 clones, approximately 90% of which appear only once. Terminally differentiated effector memory CD45RA+ cells were left out of the naive CD8 fraction, which was CD45RO-negative and positively selected for CCR7. The sample comprised naive CD8+ T cells sorted from blood. All receptors derive from a man aged 30 to 45 in good health.

The rearrangement joins TRBV27 to TRBJ2-6; weak D call: TRBD2 (5 bases). CDR1 is MNHEY and CDR2 is SMNVEV in the germline V gene (reference sequence). The CDR3 has 15 residues. V was pared by 3 bases and J by 0 bases, with 6 bases between. The CDR3 spells CASSLAGSGANVLTF. The CDR3 coding sequence is TGTGCCAGCAGTTTGGCGGGCTCTGGGGCCAACGTCCTGACTTTC.

This chain uses TRBV7-8 with TRBJ1-2; no firm D call. The germline CDR1 and CDR2 sequences are SGHVS and FQNEAQ. V lost 5 bases and J 0 bases, leaving 10 bases between the germline ends. The CDR3 runs 14 residues. The CDR3 region is CASSPLGTNYGYTF. DNA of the CDR3: TGTGCCAGCAGCCCCTTAGGGACTAACTATGGCTACACCTTC.

Concerning this clone itself: The identical CDR3 is also encoded by other nucleotide sequences in the sample. The chain combines TRBV27 with TRBJ2-7; D tentatively reads TRBD1 or TRBD2 (5 bases each). Between the trimmed V and J ends, which lost 5 bases and 6 bases, there was a span of 8 bases. The CDR3 is 11 amino acids. CDR1 is MNHEY and CDR2 is SMNVEV in the germline V gene (reference sequence). The CDR3, as DNA: TGTGCCAGCAGTCTCGGGACCGAGCAGTACTTC. Encoded protein: CASSLGTEQYF.

This chain links TRBV7-2 with TRBJ1-5; D not resolved. Germline V gives CDR1 SGHTA, CDR2 FQGNSA. The CDR3 loop spans 15 amino acids. V was clipped by 5 bases and J by 2 bases, with 13 bases between them. The CDR3 nucleotides read TGTGCCAGCAGCCTCGAGGGTTTAGGCAATCAGCCCCAGCATTTT. As protein: CASSLEGLGNQPQHF.

The chain links TRBV29-1 to TRBJ2-7, with 7 bases matching TRBD1. Trimming at V came to 4 bases and at J to 1 base, leaving 10 bases not matched to a gene. The length of the CDR3 is 15 residues. Germline V CDR1 and CDR2: SQVTM, ANQGSEA. DNA for the CDR3: TGCAGCGTTGTACTTCGGGACAGTCTGTCCTACGAGCAGTACTTC. Translation gives CSVVLRDSLSYEQYF.

This chain uses TRBV28 with TRBJ2-7; D perhaps matches TRBD2 (6 bases). CDR1 and CDR2 (germline): MDHEN, SYDVKM. V lost 5 bases, J lost 2 bases, and 19 bases lay in between. The CDR3 spans 16 residues. The CDR3 spells CASSPIPGDQTYEQYF. CDR3 nucleotide sequence: TGTGCCAGCAGTCCCATACCGGGGGACCAAACCTACGAGCAGTACTTC. The full variable domain, in which reference TRBV28 and TRBJ2-7 provide the parts outside the CDR3, is DVKVTQSSRYLVKRTGEKVFLECVQDMDHENMFWYRQDPGLGLRLIYFSYDVKMKEKGDIPEGYSVSREKKERFSLILESASTNQTSMYLCASSPIPGDQTYEQYFGPGTRLTVT.

The rearrangement links TRBV2 to TRBJ2-7; 9 nucleotides align to TRBD1. The CDR3 has 17 amino acids. Germline V gene data show CDR1 as SNHLY and CDR2 as FYNNEI. V shed 6 bases, J shed 3 bases, and the junction held 15 bases outside the gene matches. The CDR3 DNA follows: TGTGCCAGCAGCCTATCCCTGGACAGGGGAAAGAGCTACGAGCAGTACTTC. Its protein product is CASSLSLDRGKSYEQYF. Filled out from reference TRBV2 and TRBJ2-7, the complete variable domain reads EPEVTQTPSHQVTQMGQEVILRCVPISNHLYFYWYRQILGQKVEFLVSFYNNEISEKSEIFDDQFSVERPDGSNFTLKIRSTKLEDSAMYFCASSLSLDRGKSYEQYFGPGTRLTVT.

This clone was seen a few times. The chain joins TRBV28 to TRBJ2-7, with D tentatively TRBD2 (6 bases). CDR1 is MDHEN, CDR2 SYDVKM, per germline. The V gene lost 6 bases and the J gene lost 1 base, with 13 bases spanning the gap. The CDR3 is 14 amino acids. CDR3 nucleotide sequence: TGTGCCAGCAGCTTTCGTAGCGGATCCTACGAGCAGTACTTC. Its translation: CASSFRSGSYEQYF.

This rearrangement joins TRBV5-1 to TRBJ2-5; TRBD2 agrees at 15 bases. CDR3 size: 17 residues. From germline, CDR1 is SGHRS and CDR2 YFSETQ. Trimming took 4 bases from V and 0 from J; bases not matched to a gene: 4. CDR3 loop: CASSPGLAGGNQETQYF. CDR3 DNA sequence: TGCGCCAGCAGCCCGGGACTAGCGGGAGGAAACCAAGAGACCCAGTACTTC.

J is TRBJ2-5 and V is TRBV2; 7 bases match TRBD1. Per germline, CDR1 SNHLY and CDR2 FYNNEI. Germline trimming cut 8 bases from V and 2 bases from J; bases unmatched to any gene: 5. The CDR3 runs 13 residues. CDR3 bases: TGTGCCAGCGCCAGGGGGTTTCAAGAGACCCAGTACTTC. Encoded protein: CASARGFQETQYF.

This sequence joins TRBV5-5 and TRBJ2-5, with D possibly TRBD1 on 6 matching bases. The CDR3 runs 14 residues. CDR1 and CDR2 from the germline V gene are SGHKS and YYEKEE (reference sequence). V lost 6 bases, J lost 5 bases, and 17 bases lay in between. CDR3 bases: TGTGCCAGCAACTGGGGGCCGCACGGGGAGACCCAGTACTTC. Its translation is CASNWGPHGETQYF.

This chain connects TRBV10-2 to TRBJ2-7; D is unresolved. The CDR3 extends over 14 amino acids. The germline gives CDR1 WSHSY, CDR2 SAAADI. The V gene lost 6 bases and the J gene lost 4 bases, with 16 bases spanning the gap. CDR3 sequence reads: CASSYRAVGYEQYF. CDR3 in DNA: TGCGCCAGCAGCTACAGAGCAGTTGGATACGAGCAGTACTTC.

This clone was picked up a small number of times. V and J are TRBV7-9 and TRBJ1-3; D call uncertain. CDR3 size: 15 residues. Trimming cost V 3 bases and J 0 bases, with 9 bases left between them. Germline V CDR1 and CDR2: SEHNR, FQNEAQ (reference sequence). The CDR3 loop is CASSLGSGSGNTIYF. The CDR3 coding sequence is TGTGCCAGCAGCTTGGGGTCCGGCTCTGGAAACACCATATATTTT.

About this clone: Different DNA sequences within this sample yield the same CDR3. The V gene is TRBV7-6, the J gene TRBJ2-5, with D unclear. The CDR3 runs 12 residues. V lost 3 bases and J 0 bases, leaving 2 bases between the germline ends. Germline V gives CDR1 SGHVS, CDR2 FNYEAQ. In DNA form, the CDR3 reads TGTGCCAGCAGCTTGGACCAAGAGACCCAGTACTTC. This sequence encodes CASSLDQETQYF.

The chain joins TRBV5-8 to TRBJ1-1; TRBD1 might be the D (6 bases). The V end was cut by 9 bases, the J end by 4 bases, with 25 bases between. Looked up from germline, CDR1 is SGHTS and CDR2 is YDEGEE. The CDR3 is 16 amino acids. The CDR3 DNA sequence: TGTGCCACCTACCCCCTCGACAGGCGGAAAGTCACTGAAGCTTTCTTT. It codes for CATYPLDRRKVTEAFF.

V gene TRBV2 combines with J gene TRBJ1-2; unclear D gene. Germline V CDR1 and CDR2: SNHLY, FYNNEI. The V gene lost 8 bases and the J gene lost 4 bases, with 14 bases spanning the gap. The CDR3 has 13 residues. In nucleotides, the CDR3 is TGTGCCAGCTTCCTGGGGTTCCGCTATGGCTACACCTTC. Encoded protein: CASFLGFRYGYTF.

This clone was recorded once. V and J are TRBV23-1 and TRBJ2-7; D is unclear. TRBV23-1 carries the ORF label, with uncertain function. CDR3 length: 11 residues. The V end lost 0 bases, the J end lost 7 bases, and 4 bases lay between the germline ends. Here the CDR3 reads CASSQSREQYF. The CDR3 DNA reads TGCGCCAGCAGTCAATCGAGAGAGCAGTACTTC.

The chain employs TRBV5-1 and TRBJ1-1, with 7 bases matching TRBD1. Germline assignment: CDR1 SGHRS and CDR2 YFSETQ. This CDR3 spans 16 amino acids. Trimming cost V 0 bases and J 1 base; bases outside gene matches: 6. The CDR3 is CASSLGGTAWNTEAFF. The CDR3 coding sequence is TGCGCCAGCAGCTTGGGAGGGACAGCCTGGAACACTGAAGCTTTCTTT.

This chain uses TRBV6-5 with TRBJ2-5; no reliable D call. There are 14 residues in the CDR3. Germline V gene lookup returns CDR1 MNHEY and CDR2 SVGAGI. V was trimmed by 5 bases and J by 1 base, leaving 11 bases between them. CDR3 in DNA: TGTGCCAGCAGTACCGATCAGAGCCAAGAGACCCAGTACTTC. It yields the protein CASSTDQSQETQYF.

This sequence joins TRBV4-1 and TRBJ2-5, with 12 bases matching TRBD2. Per the germline V gene, CDR1 is MGHRA and CDR2 is YSYEKL. The CDR3 totals 16 residues. V lost 3 bases to trimming and J lost 5 bases; unmatched junction nucleotides: 7. For the CDR3, the DNA is TGCGCCAGCAGCCACGGTACGACTAGCGGGAGTGAGACCCAGTACTTC. It codes for CASSHGTTSGSETQYF.

The chain links TRBV27 to TRBJ1-1, with D unclear. Germline CDR1 and CDR2: MNHEY and SMNVEV (reference sequence). V was shortened by 0 bases and J by 4 bases, with 6 bases between the two germline ends. The CDR3 is 13 amino acids. The CDR3 region is CASSLSRITEAFF. CDR3 DNA sequence: TGTGCCAGCAGTTTATCGCGGATCACTGAAGCTTTCTTT.

The chain uses TRBV7-2 and TRBJ2-7, with TRBD2 matching over 10 bases. The ends lost 1 base at V and 4 bases at J; junction bases unmatched: 13. CDR3 length: 18 amino acids. CDR1 and CDR2 (germline): SGHTA, FQGNSA. The CDR3 sequence is CASSLEGHQLAGTYEQYF. DNA of the CDR3: TGTGCCAGCAGCTTAGAGGGACACCAACTAGCGGGAACTTACGAGCAGTACTTC.

This sequence joins TRBV27 and TRBJ2-3; D is ambiguous. This CDR3 comprises 15 residues. V was trimmed by 2 bases and J by 0 bases, leaving 9 bases between them. From germline, CDR1 is MNHEY and CDR2 SMNVEV (reference sequence). CDR3 bases: TGTGCCAGCAGTTTAGGGGTTTCTAGCACAGATACGCAGTATTTT. Its translation: CASSLGVSSTDTQYF.

V is TRBV19 and J is TRBJ2-1; 7 bases map to TRBD1. The CDR3 has 15 residues. Germline V CDR1 and CDR2: LNHDA, SQIVND (reference sequence). With 7 bases clipped from V and 0 bases from J, the junction kept 6 bases outside the gene matches. The CDR3 DNA sequence: TGTGCCAGTAATAAGGGGGCCAGCTCCTACAATGAGCAGTTCTTC. It yields the protein CASNKGASSYNEQFF.